This is a list of T cell receptor beta chains from one sample in a study of blood T cell repertoires in COVID-19. This table comes from immunoSEQ multiplex PCR, and its TCRdb copy is limited to in-frame clones, with some not included. Seen here are about 38,000 clones, 74% observed once, and the top ten hold about 10%. What was sequenced was peripheral blood. The receptors shown here come from a man in his 70s with COVID-19, enrolled during active disease. Each CDR3 is given with its conserved first and last residue. The D gene is left open where the match is weak. The size entry is marked missing in some rows and otherwise reads once, few, many or a size class.

J	length	D	V	size	DNA	CDR3
TRBJ1-6	14	NA	TRBV3-1/TRBV3-2	NA	TGTGCCAGCAGCCCCGGCGGGGCGGATTCACCCCTCCACTTT	CASSPGGADSPLHF
TRBJ2-7	16	TRBD2	TRBV25-1	NA	TGTGCCAGCAGTGAAGCGGGGGGACTTTTCTCCTACGAGCAGTACTTC	CASSEAGGLFSYEQYF
TRBJ2-2	13	NA	TRBV19	NA	TGTGCCAGTAGTTCCTCCCGGGGCGGGGAGCTGTTTTTT	CASSSSRGGELFF
TRBJ2-1	15	NA	TRBV3-1/TRBV3-2	once	TGTGCCAGCAGCCAACGGCAGGGGGGCTACAATGAGCAGTTCTTC	CASSQRQGGYNEQFF
TRBJ1-5	13	TRBD1	TRBV6-2/TRBV6-3	NA	TGTGCCAGCAGTAAGACCGGGACAGGGGCTTTGCATTTT	CASSKTGTGALHF
TRBJ1-5	15	NA	TRBV28	NA	TGTGCCAGCAGTTCCGGGACAAATAGCAATCAGCCCCAGCATTTT	CASSSGTNSNQPQHF
TRBJ1-3	15	NA	TRBV5-1	NA	TGCGCCAGCAGCTTGGGTGGGCTCTCTGGAAACACCATATATTTT	CASSLGGLSGNTIYF
TRBJ2-7	12	NA	TRBV6-5	NA	TGTGCCAGCAGCGCTGGGCGCTACGAGCAGTACTTC	CASSAGRYEQYF
TRBJ1-2	13	NA	TRBV5-8	NA	TGTGCCAGCAGCTTGACAGGAGTCTATGGCTACACCTTC	CASSLTGVYGYTF
TRBJ1-2	13	NA	TRBV11-2	NA	TGTGCCAGCAGCCCACAGCCTAACTATGGCTACACCTTC	CASSPQPNYGYTF
TRBJ1-4	12	TRBD1	TRBV7-9	NA	TGTGCCAGCAGCTTGCAGGGGGGAAAACTGTTTTTT	CASSLQGGKLFF
TRBJ1-1	15	NA	TRBV3-1/TRBV3-2	NA	TGTGCCAGCAGCCAAGAAGGGGCCTCGAACACTGAAGCTTTCTTT	CASSQEGASNTEAFF
TRBJ2-4	18	NA	TRBV21-1	NA	TGTGCCAGCAGCAAGAGGGAAGCTTTTGAGGGAGCCAAAAACATTCAGTACTTC	CASSKREAFEGAKNIQYF
TRBJ2-2	15	TRBD2	TRBV10-1	NA	TGCGCCAGCGGCAAGCGGGGGGCCTCCACCGGGGAGCTGTTTTTT	CASGKRGASTGELFF
TRBJ2-7	12	TRBD2	TRBV10-2	once	TGCGCCGGACTAGCGGGAGGCGGGGAGCAGTACTTC	CAGLAGGGEQYF
TRBJ1-1	14	NA	TRBV11-3	few	TGTGCCAGCAGCCCCTCACGGGTCGAGACTGAAGCTTTCTTT	CASSPSRVETEAFF
TRBJ1-2	16	TRBD1	TRBV27	few	TGTGCCAGCAGCAACACCGGGACAGGGCCTAACTATGGCTACACCTTC	CASSNTGTGPNYGYTF
TRBJ2-1	16	TRBD2	TRBV11-1	NA	TGTGCCAGCAGCTTAGCCGGGACTAGCGGATTCAATGAGCAGTTCTTC	CASSLAGTSGFNEQFF
TRBJ1-5	14	NA	TRBV5-6	NA	TGTGCCAGCAGCTCTAGGCAGGGACACCAGCCCCAGCATTTT	CASSSRQGHQPQHF
TRBJ1-6	13	NA	TRBV19	NA	TGTGCCAGTAAGGAGGGAACAAGATCACCCCTCCACTTT	CASKEGTRSPLHF
TRBJ1-5	13	NA	TRBV2	few	TGTGCCAGCAGGGCGGAGGGGAATCAGCCCCAGCATTTT	CASRAEGNQPQHF
TRBJ1-6	14	NA	TRBV4-1	few	TGCGCCAGCAGCCAAGGGGCAGGGGAATCACCCCTCCACTTT	CASSQGAGESPLHF
TRBJ1-3	15	NA	TRBV9	NA	TGTGCCAGCAGCGCCCGGGACGCCCCGGGGGGCACCATATATTTT	CASSARDAPGGTIYF
TRBJ1-4	16	TRBD1	TRBV4-3	NA	TGCGCCAGCAGCCAAGGAGTCGGACAGGCCTATGAAAAACTGTTTTTT	CASSQGVGQAYEKLFF
TRBJ1-2	13	NA	TRBV5-1	NA	TGCGCCAGCAGCTTGGACAGTGGTCACGGCTACACCTTC	CASSLDSGHGYTF
TRBJ1-1	13	NA	TRBV30	once	TGTGCCTGGAGTGGGCAGGGATACACTGAAGCTTTCTTT	CAWSGQGYTEAFF
TRBJ2-7	15	TRBD1	TRBV6-5	NA	TGTGCCAGCAGTTACTCCGGGACAGGATTGTACGAGCAGTACTTC	CASSYSGTGLYEQYF
TRBJ2-7	17	NA	TRBV4-2	NA	TGTGCCAGCAGCCAGACCTTAGCGGCGGGGCAGCCCTACGAGCAGTACTTC	CASSQTLAAGQPYEQYF
TRBJ2-7	18	TRBD2	TRBV4-1	few	TGCGCCAGCAGCCAAGATCCCGGACTAGCGGGGTTCGCTCAGGAGCAGTACTTC	CASSQDPGLAGFAQEQYF
TRBJ1-5	14	NA	TRBV28	NA	TGTGCCAGCAGCAGCGGGACGCTAAATCAGCCCCAGCATTTT	CASSSGTLNQPQHF
TRBJ2-2	14	TRBD1	TRBV5-1	NA	TGCGCCAGCAGCCAGGACAGGGTCACCGGGGAGCTGTTTTTT	CASSQDRVTGELFF
TRBJ2-2	14	TRBD2	TRBV14	NA	TGTGCCAGCAGACCTAGCGGGGCGACCGGGGAGCTGTTTTTT	CASRPSGATGELFF
TRBJ2-5	13	TRBD2	TRBV12-3/TRBV12-4	NA	TGTGCCAGCAGGATAGCGGGCCAAGAGACCCAGTACTTC	CASRIAGQETQYF
TRBJ1-5	15	NA	TRBV6-6	NA	TGTGCCAGCAGTTACTCGAGGCAGGGCGATCAGCCCCAGCATTTT	CASSYSRQGDQPQHF
TRBJ1-1	18	NA	TRBV19	NA	TGTGCCAGTAGTACCTCCGCCTTTAGGGACTTTCGCTACACTGAAGCTTTCTTT	CASSTSAFRDFRYTEAFF
TRBJ2-1	16	TRBD2	TRBV10-2	NA	TGCGCCAGCAGGGCGGGAGAGGGGAACTCCTACAATGAGCAGTTCTTC	CASRAGEGNSYNEQFF
TRBJ1-2	17	NA	TRBV18	NA	TGTGCCAGCTCACCTCAACTAGACGGAAGTCTAAACTATGGCTACACCTTC	CASSPQLDGSLNYGYTF
TRBJ1-1	14	NA	TRBV7-2	NA	TGTGCCAGCAGCCAAGACAGGATGAACACTGAAGCTTTCTTT	CASSQDRMNTEAFF
TRBJ1-5	18	NA	TRBV30	NA	TGTGCCTGGAGTGCCGCCGGCACAGACAAGTATAGCAATCAGCCCCAGCATTTT	CAWSAAGTDKYSNQPQHF
TRBJ1-1	15	NA	TRBV18	NA	TGTGCCAGCTCACCATCAACACAGACGAACACTGAAGCTTTCTTT	CASSPSTQTNTEAFF
TRBJ1-2	12	NA	TRBV3-1/TRBV3-2	NA	TGTGCCAGCAGCCAGAGTCGAAAGGGCTACACCTTC	CASSQSRKGYTF
TRBJ2-2	15	TRBD2	TRBV25-1	few	TGTGCCAGCAGCAGAGCGGGAGTAGGAACCGGGGAGCTGTTTTTT	CASSRAGVGTGELFF
TRBJ1-5	13	NA	TRBV6-5	NA	TGTGCCAGCAGTTACGGGCGCAATCAGCCCCAGCATTTT	CASSYGRNQPQHF
TRBJ1-2	14	NA	TRBV19	NA	TGTGCCAGTAGTATCATAGGGGCGGACTATGGCTACACCTTC	CASSIIGADYGYTF
TRBJ1-1	12	NA	TRBV18	NA	TGTGCCAGCTCATCCCCGCCAGGGCGGGCTTTCTTT	CASSSPPGRAFF
TRBJ2-1	12	NA	TRBV24-1	NA	TGTGCCACCGGACAGACCCGGAATGAGCAGTTCTTC	CATGQTRNEQFF
TRBJ2-1	13	TRBD2	TRBV29-1	NA	TGCAGCGTTGAAGGCGGGAGTATCAATGAGCAGTTCTTC	CSVEGGSINEQFF
TRBJ1-2	15	TRBD1	TRBV19	once	TGTGCCAGTAGTCCATGGGACAGGGATAACTATGGCTACACCTTC	CASSPWDRDNYGYTF
TRBJ1-5	15	TRBD1	TRBV27	NA	TGTGCCAGCAGTCCTGGACAGGGATGGAATCAGCCCCAGCATTTT	CASSPGQGWNQPQHF
TRBJ2-7	13	NA	TRBV12-3/TRBV12-4	NA	TGTGCCAGCACCTACACCCCGGGGTACGAGCAGTACTTC	CASTYTPGYEQYF
TRBJ1-6	17	TRBD1	TRBV5-1	once	TGCGCCAGCAGCGCGCCTGACAGGGACGGTGGTAATTCACCCCTCCACTTT	CASSAPDRDGGNSPLHF
TRBJ1-3	16	TRBD1	TRBV7-2	NA	TGTGCCAGCAGCTTAATGACAGGGCACTCTGGAAACACCATATATTTT	CASSLMTGHSGNTIYF
TRBJ2-2	12	NA	TRBV11-2	once	TGTGCCAGCAGCGTCTACTCCGGGGAGCTGTTTTTT	CASSVYSGELFF
TRBJ2-1	15	NA	TRBV9	NA	TGTGCCAGCAGCGGCGGGGGCAGGGCATACAATGAGCAGTTCTTC	CASSGGGRAYNEQFF
TRBJ1-1	15	NA	TRBV6-5	few	TGTGCCAGCAGTTACTCGACACCGCTGAACACTGAAGCTTTCTTT	CASSYSTPLNTEAFF